This record covers a single T cell receptor (beta chain). The antigen is unknown. The source of the sample is a study of regulatory T cells in long-lasting Graves disease. Study observations and caveats: There were preferences for TRBV28, TRBJ1-2 and TRBJ2-5 in persistent disease.

The CDR3 runs to 13 residues. Germline-derived CDR1 and CDR2 are LNHDA and SQIVND (reference sequence). Trimming took 6 bases from V and 3 from J; bases not matched to a gene: 3. To make TCR beta libraries, researchers used iRepertoire HTBI primers and Arm-PCR of CDR3 regions. TCRdb independently ran MiXCR on the multiplex PCR reads; one entry per CDR3 protein. The sample records hundreds of thousands of distinct CDR3 sequences, roughly a sixth being singletons. As for time point: newly diagnosed GD, antithyroid drugs for less than 3 months. Researchers made the TCR library from RNA that was extracted from PBMCs. The sample was also reused in another study, on T cells in Graves' hyperthyroidism and ophthalmopathy. From that paper: Patients between 18 and 65 years old had hyperthyroidism, newly diagnosed and lasting under 2 months.

Sequenced here: peripheral blood mononuclear cells (PBMCs), sampled at new diagnosis, from a patient treated with antithyroid drugs. V gene TRBV19 combines with J gene TRBJ1-1; TRBD1 matches at 8 bases. This receptor was identified in a man between 18 and 29 years old with Graves disease. The DNA of the CDR3 is TGTGCCAGTAGGGGACAGGAGTACACTGAAGCTTTCTTT. Its translation is CASRGQEYTEAFF. The full variable domain, with the rest looked up from reference TRBV19 and TRBJ1-1, is DGGITQSPKYLFRKEGQNVTLSCEQNLNHDAMYWYRQDPGQGLRLIYYSQIVNDFQKGDIAEGYSVSREKKESFPLTVTSAQKNPTAFYLCASRGQEYTEAFFGQGTRLTVV.